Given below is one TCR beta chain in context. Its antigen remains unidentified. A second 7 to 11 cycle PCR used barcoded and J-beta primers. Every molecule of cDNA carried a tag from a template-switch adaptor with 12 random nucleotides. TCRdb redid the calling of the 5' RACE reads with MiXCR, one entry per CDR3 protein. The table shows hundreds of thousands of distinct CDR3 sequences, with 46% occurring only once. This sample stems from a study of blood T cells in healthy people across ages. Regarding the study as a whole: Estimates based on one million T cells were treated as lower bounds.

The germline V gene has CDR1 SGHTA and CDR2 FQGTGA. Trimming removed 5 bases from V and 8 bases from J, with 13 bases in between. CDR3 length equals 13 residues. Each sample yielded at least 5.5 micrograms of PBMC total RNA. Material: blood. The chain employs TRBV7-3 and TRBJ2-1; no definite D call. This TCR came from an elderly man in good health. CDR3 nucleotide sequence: TGTGCCAGCAGCCAACGGACCTTCGATGAGCAGTTCTTC. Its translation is CASSQRTFDEQFF.